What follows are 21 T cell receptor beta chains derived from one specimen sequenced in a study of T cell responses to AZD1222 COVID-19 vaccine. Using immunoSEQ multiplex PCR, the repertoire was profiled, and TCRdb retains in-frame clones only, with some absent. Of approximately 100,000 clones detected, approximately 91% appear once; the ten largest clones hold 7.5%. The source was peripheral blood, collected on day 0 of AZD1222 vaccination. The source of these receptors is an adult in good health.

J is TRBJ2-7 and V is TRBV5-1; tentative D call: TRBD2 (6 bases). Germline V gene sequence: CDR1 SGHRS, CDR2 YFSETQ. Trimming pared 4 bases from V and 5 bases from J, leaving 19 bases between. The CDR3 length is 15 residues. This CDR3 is CASSLEGVSWHEQYF. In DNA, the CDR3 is TGCGCCAGCAGCCTGGAGGGAGTAAGCTGGCACGAGCAGTACTTC. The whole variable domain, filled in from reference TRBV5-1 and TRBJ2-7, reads KAGVTQTPRYLIKTRGQQVTLSCSPISGHRSVSWYQQTPGQGLQFLFEYFSETQRNKGNFPGRFSGRQFSNSRSEMNVSTLELGDSALYLCASSLEGVSWHEQYFGPGTRLTVT.

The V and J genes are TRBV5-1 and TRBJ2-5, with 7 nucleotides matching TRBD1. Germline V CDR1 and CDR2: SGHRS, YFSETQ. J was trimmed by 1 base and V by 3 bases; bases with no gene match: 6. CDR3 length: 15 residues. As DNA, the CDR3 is TGCGCCAGCAGCTCAGGGGACAGAGCCCAAGAGACCCAGTACTTC. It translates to CASSSGDRAQETQYF.

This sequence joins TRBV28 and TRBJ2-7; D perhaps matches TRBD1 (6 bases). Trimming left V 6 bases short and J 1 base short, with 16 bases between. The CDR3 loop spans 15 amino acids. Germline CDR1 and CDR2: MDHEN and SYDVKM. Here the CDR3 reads CASRYLRDKSYEQYF. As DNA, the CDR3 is TGTGCCAGCAGATATCTCCGGGACAAGTCCTACGAGCAGTACTTC.

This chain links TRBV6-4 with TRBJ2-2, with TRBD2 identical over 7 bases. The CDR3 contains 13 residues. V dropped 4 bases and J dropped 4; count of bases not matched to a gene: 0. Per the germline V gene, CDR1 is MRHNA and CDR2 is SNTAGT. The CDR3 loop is CASSASGTGELFF. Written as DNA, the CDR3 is TGTGCCAGCAGTGCTAGCGGCACCGGGGAGCTGTTTTTT.

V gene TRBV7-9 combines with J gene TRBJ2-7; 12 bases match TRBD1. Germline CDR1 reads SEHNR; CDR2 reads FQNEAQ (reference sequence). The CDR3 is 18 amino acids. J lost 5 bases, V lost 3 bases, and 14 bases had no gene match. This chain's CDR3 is CASSFPLSPGQGAHEQYF. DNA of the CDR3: TGTGCCAGCAGCTTTCCCCTCTCACCGGGACAGGGGGCCCACGAGCAGTACTTC.

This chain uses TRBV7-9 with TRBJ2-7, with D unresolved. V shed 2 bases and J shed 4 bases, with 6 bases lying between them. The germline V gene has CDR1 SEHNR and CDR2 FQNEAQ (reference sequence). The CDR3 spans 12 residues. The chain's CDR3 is CASSLHSYEQYF. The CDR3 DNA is TGTGCCAGCAGCTTACACTCATACGAGCAGTACTTC.

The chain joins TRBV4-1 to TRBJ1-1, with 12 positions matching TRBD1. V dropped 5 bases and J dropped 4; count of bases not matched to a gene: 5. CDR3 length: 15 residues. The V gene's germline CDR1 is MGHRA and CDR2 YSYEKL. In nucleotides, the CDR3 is TGCGCCAGCAGCTCGGGACAGGGGGCTGCCACTGAAGCTTTCTTT. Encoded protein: CASSSGQGAATEAFF.

CDR3 region: CASSQWGYRDADGYTF. The DNA for the CDR3 is TGTGCCAGCAGTCAATGGGGGTACAGGGACGCGGATGGCTACACCTTC. The chain employs TRBV7-2 and TRBJ1-2, with D possibly being TRBD1 (6 bases). Per the germline V gene, CDR1 is SGHTA and CDR2 is FQGNSA. CDR3 size: 16 residues. V lost 6 bases, J lost 6 bases, and 23 bases lay in between.

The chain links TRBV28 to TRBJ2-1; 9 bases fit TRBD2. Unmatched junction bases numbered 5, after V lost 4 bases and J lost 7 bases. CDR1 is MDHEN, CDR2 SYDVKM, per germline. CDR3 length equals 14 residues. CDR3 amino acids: CASSSSGKENEQFF. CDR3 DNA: TGTGCCAGCAGTTCTAGCGGGAAAGAAAATGAGCAGTTCTTC.

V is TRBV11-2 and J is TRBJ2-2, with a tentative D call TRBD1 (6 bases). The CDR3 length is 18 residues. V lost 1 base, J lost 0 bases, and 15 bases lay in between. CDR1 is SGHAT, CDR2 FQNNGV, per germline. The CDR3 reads CASSLGSWGRANTGELFF. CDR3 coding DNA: TGTGCCAGCAGCTTAGGGAGCTGGGGGCGAGCGAACACCGGGGAGCTGTTTTTT.

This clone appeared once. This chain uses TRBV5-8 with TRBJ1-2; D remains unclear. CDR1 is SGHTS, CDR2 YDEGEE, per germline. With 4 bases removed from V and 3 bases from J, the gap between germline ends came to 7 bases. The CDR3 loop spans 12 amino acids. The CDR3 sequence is CASSKIDYGYTF. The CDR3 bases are TGTGCCAGCAGCAAAATTGACTATGGCTACACCTTC.

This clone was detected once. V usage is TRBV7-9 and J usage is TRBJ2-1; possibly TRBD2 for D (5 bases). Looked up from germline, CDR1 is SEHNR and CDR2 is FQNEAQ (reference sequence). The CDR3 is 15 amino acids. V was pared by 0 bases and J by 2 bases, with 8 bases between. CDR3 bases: TGTGCCAGCAGCTTAGCTACGGGAACCTACAATGAGCAGTTCTTC. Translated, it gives CASSLATGTYNEQFF.

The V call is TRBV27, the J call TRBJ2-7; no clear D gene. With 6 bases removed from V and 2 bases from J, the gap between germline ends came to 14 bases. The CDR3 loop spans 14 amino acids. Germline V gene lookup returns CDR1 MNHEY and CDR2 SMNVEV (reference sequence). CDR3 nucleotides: TGTGCCAGCAGAAGTGGCGGCCCGCCCTACGAGCAGTACTTC. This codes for CASRSGGPPYEQYF.

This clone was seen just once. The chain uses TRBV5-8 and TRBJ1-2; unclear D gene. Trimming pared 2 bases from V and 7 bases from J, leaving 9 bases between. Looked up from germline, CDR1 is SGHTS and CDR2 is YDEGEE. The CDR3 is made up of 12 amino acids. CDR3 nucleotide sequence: TGTGCCAGCAGCTTATCTCTGCGTGGCTACACCTTC. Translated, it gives CASSLSLRGYTF.

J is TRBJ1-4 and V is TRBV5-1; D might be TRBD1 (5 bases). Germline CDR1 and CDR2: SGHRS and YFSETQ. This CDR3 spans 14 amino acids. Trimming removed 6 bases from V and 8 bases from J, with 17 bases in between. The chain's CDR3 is CASNRGTELEKLFF. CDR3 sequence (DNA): TGCGCCAGCAACCGCGGGACCGAGCTAGAAAAACTGTTTTTT.

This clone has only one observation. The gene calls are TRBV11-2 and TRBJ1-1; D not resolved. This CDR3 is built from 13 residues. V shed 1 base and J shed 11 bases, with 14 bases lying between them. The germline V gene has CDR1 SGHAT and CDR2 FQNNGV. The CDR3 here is CASSLAGPVGAFF. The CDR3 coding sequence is TGTGCCAGCAGCTTAGCAGGACCTGTTGGGGCTTTCTTT.

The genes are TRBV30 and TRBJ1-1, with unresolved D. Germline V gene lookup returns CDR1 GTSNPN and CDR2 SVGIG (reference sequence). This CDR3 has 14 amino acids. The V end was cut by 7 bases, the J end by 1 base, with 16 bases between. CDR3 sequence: CAFFSHPSNTEAFF. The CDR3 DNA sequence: TGTGCCTTTTTTTCCCACCCCTCGAACACTGAAGCTTTCTTT.

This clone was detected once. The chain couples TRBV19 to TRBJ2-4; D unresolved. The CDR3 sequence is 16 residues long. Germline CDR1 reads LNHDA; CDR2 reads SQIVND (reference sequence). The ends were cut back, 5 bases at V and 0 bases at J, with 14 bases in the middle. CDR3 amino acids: CASSDPPGLAKNIQYF. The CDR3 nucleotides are TGTGCCAGTAGTGACCCCCCTGGGTTAGCCAAAAACATTCAGTACTTC.

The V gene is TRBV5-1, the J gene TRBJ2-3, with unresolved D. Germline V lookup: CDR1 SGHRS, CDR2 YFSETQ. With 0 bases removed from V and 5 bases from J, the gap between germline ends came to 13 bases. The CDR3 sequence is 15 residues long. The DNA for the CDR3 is TGCGCCAGCAGCTTGGGCGCCGGGCAAGTAGATACGCAGTATTTT. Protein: CASSLGAGQVDTQYF.

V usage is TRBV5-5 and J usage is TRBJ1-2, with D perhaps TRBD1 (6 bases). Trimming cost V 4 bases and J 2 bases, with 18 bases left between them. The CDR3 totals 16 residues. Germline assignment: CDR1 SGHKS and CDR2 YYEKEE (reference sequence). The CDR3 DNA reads TGTGCCAGCAGCGCGAAGGGGGAGGGGTTAAACTATGGCTACACCTTC. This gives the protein CASSAKGEGLNYGYTF. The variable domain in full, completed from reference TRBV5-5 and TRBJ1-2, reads DAGVTQSPTHLIKTRGQQVTLRCSPISGHKSVSWYQQVLGQGPQFIFQYYEKEERGRGNFPDRFSARQFPNYSSELNVNALLLGDSALYLCASSAKGEGLNYGYTFGSGTRLTVV.

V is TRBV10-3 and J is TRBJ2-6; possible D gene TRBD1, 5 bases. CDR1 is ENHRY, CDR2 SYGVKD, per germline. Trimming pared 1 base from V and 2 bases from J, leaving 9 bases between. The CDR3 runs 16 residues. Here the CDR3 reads CAISEWEGAGANVLTF. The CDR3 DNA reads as TGTGCCATCAGTGAGTGGGAAGGGGCTGGGGCCAACGTCCTGACTTTC.